This is a list of T cell receptor beta chains from one sample in a study of neoadjuvant anti-PD-1 for oral cavity cancer. The repertoire was sequenced with immunoSEQ multiplex PCR; TCRdb's copy has only in-frame clones and lacks some. The sample lists 84,000 or so clones, about 84% seen once, with 2.5% to 3.5% in the top ten. The material was PBMCs, obtained before nivolumab (anti-PD-1) treatment. These receptor sequences come from a person aged 40 to 85 with oral cavity squamous cell carcinoma. Each CDR3 is given with its conserved first and last residue. The D gene is left open where the match is weak. Clone size is given for some rows only: seen once, a few or many times, or a class if the clone is expanded.

size	J	V	D	CDR3	DNA
NA	TRBJ1-3	TRBV11-2	TRBD1	CASNSQGAPGNTIYF	TGTGCCAGCAATTCTCAGGGGGCGCCTGGAAACACCATATATTTT
NA	TRBJ2-5	TRBV30	NA	CAWSKLASWAETQYF	TGTGCCTGGAGCAAACTAGCCTCATGGGCGGAGACCCAGTACTTC
NA	TRBJ2-5	TRBV28	NA	CASNGGQETQYF	TGTGCCAGCAATGGGGGGCAGGAGACCCAGTACTTC
many	TRBJ2-2	TRBV9	TRBD2	CASSVELAGTGELFF	TGTGCCAGCAGCGTAGAACTAGCGGGCACCGGGGAGCTGTTTTTT
NA	TRBJ1-2	TRBV11-2	NA	CASSLEPQGYGYTF	TGTGCCAGCAGCTTAGAACCTCAGGGGTATGGCTACACCTTC
NA	TRBJ2-6	TRBV7-3	NA	CASSLTSGARTGANVLTF	TGTGCCAGCAGCTTAACATCGGGGGCGCGGACTGGGGCCAACGTCCTGACTTTC
NA	TRBJ2-5	TRBV7-8	TRBD2	CASSSTPTSGIRETQYF	TGTGCCAGCAGCTCCACCCCGACTAGCGGGATACGGGAGACCCAGTACTTC
NA	TRBJ2-7	TRBV7-3	NA	CASSIGASYEQYF	TGTGCCAGCAGCATAGGGGCCTCATACGAGCAGTACTTC
NA	TRBJ2-3	TRBV29-1	TRBD1	CSVVWGQVASTDTQYF	TGCAGCGTTGTATGGGGACAGGTTGCTAGCACAGATACGCAGTATTTT
NA	TRBJ1-5	TRBV6-6	NA	CASSLTGGLGQPQHF	TGTGCCAGCAGCCTAACGGGGGGTTTGGGGCAGCCCCAGCATTTT
NA	TRBJ1-1	TRBV13	TRBD1	CASSGTGPTGVAFF	TGTGCCAGCTCCGGGACAGGGCCGACTGGTGTGGCTTTCTTT
NA	TRBJ2-5	TRBV29-1	TRBD1	CSINRGQETQYF	TGCAGCATTAACAGGGGCCAAGAGACCCAGTACTTC